These 20 T cell receptor beta chains came from one sample sequenced in a study of blood T cell repertoires in COVID-19. Sequenced by immunoSEQ multiplex PCR; TCRdb stores in-frame clones only, minus some. The table has 300,000 to 450,000 clones, around 90% seen once; the top ten hold approximately 3%. The sample consisted of peripheral blood. Every receptor here comes from a woman in her twenties or thirties with COVID-19, enrolled during active disease.

CDR3 nucleotides: TGTGCCAGCAGCTTAGGAGAATTAGGAGGCTATACGCAGTATTTT. It is translated as CASSLGELGGYTQYF. The chain couples TRBV11-3 to TRBJ2-3; TRBD2 is a possible D gene (5 bases). CDR1 is SGHNT and CDR2 is YENEEA in the germline V gene. With 1 base removed from V and 7 bases from J, the gap between germline ends came to 15 bases. The CDR3 contains 15 residues.

The rearrangement uses TRBV5-6 and TRBJ1-4, with D maybe TRBD1 (6 bases). Trimming took 3 bases from V and 0 from J, leaving 9 bases between them. CDR1 and CDR2 (germline): SGHDT, YYEEEE. The CDR3 loop spans 15 amino acids. The chain's CDR3 is CASSSTGPTNEKLFF. Written as DNA, the CDR3 is TGTGCCAGCAGCTCTACAGGGCCAACTAATGAAAAACTGTTTTTT.

The chain joins TRBV15 to TRBJ1-4; D ambiguous. Trimming took off 0 bases at V and 8 bases at J, with 7 bases between the two ends. The CDR3 is 13 residues long. From germline, CDR1 is LNHNV and CDR2 YYDKDF (reference sequence). The CDR3 protein is CATSRDKSEKLFF. The CDR3 DNA follows: TGTGCCACCAGCAGAGATAAGAGCGAAAAACTGTTTTTT.

This clone appeared a single time. The rearrangement links TRBV7-9 to TRBJ1-5; 7 nucleotides align to TRBD1. V lost 7 bases, J lost 2 bases, and 2 bases stayed unmatched. The germline gives CDR1 SEHNR, CDR2 FQNEAQ (reference sequence). This CDR3 region has 13 residues. CDR3: CASTTGGNQPQHF. The CDR3 nucleotides read TGTGCCAGCACCACAGGGGGCAATCAGCCCCAGCATTTT.

The gene calls are TRBV7-6 and TRBJ2-2; D uncertain. Looked up from germline, CDR1 is SGHVS and CDR2 is FNYEAQ. Trimming pared 0 bases from V and 5 bases from J, leaving 4 bases between. This CDR3 is 13 amino acids long. As DNA, the CDR3 is TGTGCCAGCAGCTTAGCTTCAACCGGGGAGCTGTTTTTT. Its translation: CASSLASTGELFF. Full variable domain (missing parts from reference TRBV7-6 and TRBJ2-2): GAGVSQSPRYKVTKRGQDVALRCDPISGHVSLYWYRQALGQGPEFLTYFNYEAQQDKSGLPNDRFSAERPEGSISTLTIQRTEQRDSAMYRCASSLASTGELFFGEGSRLTVL.

The chain is built from TRBV28 and TRBJ2-7, with 7 bases matching TRBD1. V shed 5 bases, J shed 2 bases, and the junction held 6 bases outside the gene matches. Germline V gene data show CDR1 as MDHEN and CDR2 as SYDVKM. The CDR3 consists of 14 residues. CDR3 sequence: CASSIWDSTYEQYF. CDR3 in DNA: TGTGCCAGCAGTATCTGGGACAGCACCTACGAGCAGTACTTC. Full variable domain (outside the CDR3, taken from reference TRBV28 and TRBJ2-7): DVKVTQSSRYLVKRTGEKVFLECVQDMDHENMFWYRQDPGLGLRLIYFSYDVKMKEKGDIPEGYSVSREKKERFSLILESASTNQTSMYLCASSIWDSTYEQYFGPGTRLTVT.

The J gene is TRBJ2-7, the V gene TRBV24-1, with 9 bases identical to TRBD1. Trimming removed 10 bases from V and 2 bases from J; junction bases left unmatched: 2. The CDR3 loop spans 12 amino acids. Germline lookup yields CDR1 KGHDR and CDR2 SFDVKD. The CDR3 region is CATRTGAYEQYF. DNA of the CDR3: TGTGCCACTCGGACAGGGGCCTACGAGCAGTACTTC.

The J gene is TRBJ2-7, the V gene TRBV5-6, with D possibly matching TRBD1 (5 bases). The CDR3 has 15 residues. V shed 5 bases and J shed 7 bases, with 22 bases lying between them. CDR1 is SGHDT and CDR2 is YYEEEE in the germline V gene. CDR3 loop: CASSGKGITYVEQYF. The CDR3 nucleotides read TGTGCCAGCAGTGGGAAGGGGATCACCTACGTAGAGCAGTACTTC.

The CDR3 here is CANAPGQPGDTQYF. Here the CDR3 DNA reads TGTGCCAACGCGCCGGGACAGCCTGGGGATACGCAGTATTTT. V gene TRBV6-5 combines with J gene TRBJ2-3; 7 bases map to TRBD1. The CDR3 totals 14 residues. Losses at the gene ends were 10 bases for V and 6 bases for J; bases not matched to a gene: 13. From germline, CDR1 is MNHEY and CDR2 SVGAGI.

The V call is TRBV10-1, the J call TRBJ2-7; the match to TRBD1 covers 10 bases. Per the germline V gene, CDR1 is WNHNN and CDR2 is SYGVQD (reference sequence). V gave up 0 bases and J gave up 3 bases; unmatched junction bases: 5. The length of the CDR3 is 16 residues. As DNA, the CDR3 is TGCGCCAGCAGTGAGTCAGACAGGGGGCTTTACTACGAGCAGTACTTC. Translation gives CASSESDRGLYYEQYF.

The chain is built from TRBV7-9 and TRBJ1-1; 9 nucleotides line up with TRBD1. With 5 bases clipped from V and 2 bases from J, the junction kept 6 bases outside the gene matches. This CDR3 is 15 amino acids long. Germline V CDR1 and CDR2: SEHNR, FQNEAQ (reference sequence). The CDR3 sequence: CASSATGGLNTEAFF. In DNA form, the CDR3 reads TGTGCCAGCAGCGCTACAGGGGGCCTAAACACTGAAGCTTTCTTT. Full variable domain (remainder filled in from reference TRBV7-9 and TRBJ1-1): DTGVSQNPRHKITKRGQNVTFRCDPISEHNRLYWYRQTLGQGPEFLTYFQNEAQLEKSRLLSDRFSAERPKGSFSTLEIQRTEQGDSAMYLCASSATGGLNTEAFFGQGTRLTVV.

The V gene is TRBV7-9, the J gene TRBJ2-7, with TRBD1 identical over 7 bases. Germline-derived CDR1 and CDR2 are SEHNR and FQNEAQ (reference sequence). The CDR3 has 13 residues. Losses at the gene ends were 5 bases for V and 5 bases for J; bases not matched to a gene: 6. The CDR3 loop is CASSGTTGNEQYF. CDR3 DNA: TGTGCCAGCAGCGGGACGACAGGGAACGAGCAGTACTTC.

V gene TRBV2 combines with J gene TRBJ1-1; tentative D call: TRBD1 (5 bases). Germline lookup yields CDR1 SNHLY and CDR2 FYNNEI. Trimming pared 7 bases from V and 4 bases from J, leaving 10 bases between. The CDR3 has 12 residues. DNA for the CDR3: TGTGCCAGCAATCGGGGGTTCACTGAAGCTTTCTTT. Translation: CASNRGFTEAFF.

This CDR3 reads CASSISVGGDYGYTF. CDR3 coding DNA: TGTGCCAGTAGTATATCCGTAGGGGGCGACTATGGCTACACCTTC. The V gene is TRBV19, the J gene TRBJ1-2, with 7 bases matching TRBD1. This CDR3 contains 15 residues. After removal of 2 bases from V and 3 bases from J, the junction contained 6 bases not matched to a gene. Looked up from germline, CDR1 is LNHDA and CDR2 is SQIVND (reference sequence). Together with reference TRBV19 and TRBJ1-2, the CDR3 gives the full variable domain: DGGITQSPKYLFRKEGQNVTLSCEQNLNHDAMYWYRQDPGQGLRLIYYSQIVNDFQKGDIAEGYSVSREKKESFPLTVTSAQKNPTAFYLCASSISVGGDYGYTFGSGTRLTVV.

Concerning this clone: In the same sample, other DNA sequences code for this CDR3. The chain recombines TRBV12-3 or TRBV12-4 with TRBJ2-1; D may be TRBD2 (6 bases). The CDR3 extends over 12 amino acids. Between the trimmed V and J ends, which lost 3 bases and 7 bases, there was a span of 7 bases. In DNA, the CDR3 is TGTGCCAGCAGTTTGGGAGGAAATGAGCAGTTCTTC. Protein product: CASSLGGNEQFF.

The chain recombines TRBV11-3 with TRBJ1-1; D remains unclear. Per germline, CDR1 SGHNT and CDR2 YENEEA. Trimming took 3 bases from V and 1 from J, leaving 18 bases between them. This CDR3 comprises 17 residues. The CDR3 sequence: CASSFLGRGGRNTEAFF. The CDR3 region has the DNA TGTGCCAGCAGCTTCCTTGGGCGGGGAGGGAGGAACACTGAAGCTTTCTTT.

The J gene is TRBJ2-7, the V gene TRBV7-8, with 7 bases aligning to TRBD1. V shed 2 bases, J shed 0 bases, and the junction held 4 bases outside the gene matches. This CDR3 has 15 amino acids. Germline V gene lookup returns CDR1 SGHVS and CDR2 FQNEAQ. DNA of the CDR3: TGTGCCAGCAGCTTACACAGGGGTCTCTCCTACGAGCAGTACTTC. This gives the protein CASSLHRGLSYEQYF.

The gene calls are TRBV11-3 and TRBJ2-5, with 9 nucleotides matching TRBD1. The germline V gene has CDR1 SGHNT and CDR2 YENEEA. The CDR3 sequence is 16 residues long. V lost 5 bases to trimming and J lost 4 bases; unmatched junction nucleotides: 11. For the CDR3, the DNA is TGTGCCAGCAGCCTCCCGAAACAGGGGGCTCGAGAGACCCAGTACTTC. It is translated as CASSLPKQGARETQYF.

The V gene is TRBV15, the J gene TRBJ1-3; no firm D call. Trimming shortened V by 0 bases and J by 0 bases, and 12 bases separated the two germline ends. The CDR3 is made up of 17 amino acids. Germline V gene sequence: CDR1 LNHNV, CDR2 YYDKDF (reference sequence). CDR3 nucleotide sequence: TGTGCCACCAGCAGAGATCCGGGAGGGAGCTCTGGAAACACCATATATTTT. Its translation: CATSRDPGGSSGNTIYF.

This sequence joins TRBV27 and TRBJ2-1, with 8 nucleotides matching TRBD2. The trim removed 3 bases at V and 9 bases at J, leaving 4 bases unmatched. The length of the CDR3 is 13 residues. Germline lookup yields CDR1 MNHEY and CDR2 SMNVEV (reference sequence). CDR3 nucleotides: TGTGCCAGCAGTTTTGGCCTAGCGGGTGAGCAGTTCTTC. Its translation: CASSFGLAGEQFF.